The T cell receptor beta chain under discussion was sequenced for a study of OX40 agonist ivuxolimab in advanced cancers. About the research overall: Ivuxolimab was administered intravenously to patients at 0.01 to 10 mg/kg every 2 weeks. Regarding the study as a whole: There were also nonresponders showing low normalized T-cell clonal expansion. Expanded clones belonging to CD8+ T cells outnumbered, on average, those of CD4+.

Sequenced by immunoSEQ multiplex PCR; TCRdb stores in-frame clones only, minus some. The sample shows 17,000 or so clones, about four fifths of them seen only once. Germline CDR1 is SGHAT and CDR2 is FQNNGV. V gave up 5 bases and J gave up 4 bases, with 9 bases separating them. The CDR3 is 12 residues long. For this clone: The antigen is undetermined.

The chain links TRBV11-2 to TRBJ2-7; D uncertain. Sequencing used CD4+ or CD8+ T cells sorted from blood, obtained in a trial of the OX40 agonist ivuxolimab. The sequence derives from an adult with an advanced solid tumor such as melanoma, head and neck, liver or kidney cancer. The chain's CDR3 is CASSQDRYEQYF. Here the CDR3 DNA reads TGTGCCAGCAGCCAGGACCGGTACGAGCAGTACTTC. The full variable domain, completed using reference TRBV11-2 and TRBJ2-7, is EAGVAQSPRYKIIEKRQSVAFWCNPISGHATLYWYQQILGQGPKLLIQFQNNGVVDDSQLPKDRFSAERLKGVDSTLKIQPAKLEDSAVYLCASSQDRYEQYFGPGTRLTVT.